Reported below is one T cell receptor beta chain. The antigen is not known. The CDR3 runs 15 residues. The V end was cut by 0 bases, the J end by 2 bases, with 10 bases between. From germline, CDR1 is MNHEY and CDR2 SVGAGI. The source of the sample is a study of T cell responses to AZD1222 COVID-19 vaccine. Findings and limits, study-wide: Donors were largely white British and mainly female; clonal diversity was possibly underestimated. Recipients of two AZD1222 doses showed rising Spike-specific TCR breadth and depth. Only after the peak T cell response were repertoires sampled.

Using immunoSEQ multiplex PCR, the repertoire was profiled, and TCRdb retains in-frame clones only, with some absent. The sample has under 150,000 clones; 88% are singletons. The source was peripheral blood, collected on day 0 of AZD1222 vaccination. V usage is TRBV6-5 and J usage is TRBJ1-1; D is unresolved. The sequence derives from an adult in good health. The CDR3 protein is CASSYSSQTNTEAFF. In DNA form, the CDR3 reads TGTGCCAGCAGTTACTCGTCACAGACTAACACTGAAGCTTTCTTT.